The 22 T cell receptor beta chains reported below all come from one sample, sequenced in a study of T cells after posttransplantation cyclophosphamide. This table comes from immunoSEQ multiplex PCR, and its TCRdb copy is limited to in-frame clones, with some not included. In the table there are 15,000 to 20,000 clones, about nine tenths of which are singletons. Busulfan-fludarabine conditioning, marrow transplant, and cyclophosphamide on days +3 and +4 were administered. The sample consisted of PBMCs, taken after allogeneic stem cell transplant with posttransplant cyclophosphamide. The source is a female patient between 40 and 50 years old who received an allogeneic stem cell transplant from a related donor, was CMV-positive, and had no GVHD. Some T cells may be supplied by the graft donor.

V is TRBV7-9 and J is TRBJ2-7; 8 bases agree with TRBD2. Looked up from germline, CDR1 is SEHNR and CDR2 is FQNEAQ (reference sequence). Trimming at V came to 1 base and at J to 8 bases, leaving 7 bases not matched to a gene. This CDR3 is built from 14 residues. Written as DNA, the CDR3 is TGTGCCAGCAGCTTAGAGCGGGAGTCAATCAAGCAGTACTTC. This sequence encodes CASSLERESIKQYF.

This chain uses TRBV28 with TRBJ2-3, with 10 bases identical to TRBD2. Germline V CDR1 and CDR2: MDHEN, SYDVKM. The length of the CDR3 is 16 residues. V was pared by 3 bases and J by 2 bases, with 5 bases of the junction left unmatched. The CDR3 nucleotides read TGTGCCAGCAGTTTCGGACTAGCGGAGCCCACAGATACGCAGTATTTT. It yields the protein CASSFGLAEPTDTQYF.

The CDR3 spells CASSLNPGSNEKLFF. The CDR3 DNA follows: TGTGCCAGCTCACTCAATCCGGGGTCTAATGAAAAACTGTTTTTT. This chain connects TRBV18 to TRBJ1-4, with D unclear. The germline V gene encodes CDR1 KGHSH and CDR2 LQKENI. V gave up 4 bases and J gave up 3 bases, with 12 bases separating them. This CDR3 is 15 amino acids long.

CDR3 region: CASSLAGGVGQPQHF. The CDR3, as DNA: TGTGCCAGCAGCTTGGCAGGGGGCGTCGGTCAGCCCCAGCATTTT. V gene TRBV7-2 combines with J gene TRBJ1-5; 8 bases fit TRBD1. Germline lookup yields CDR1 SGHTA and CDR2 FQGNSA. The CDR3 loop spans 15 amino acids. Germline trimming cut 3 bases from V and 6 bases from J; bases unmatched to any gene: 7. The full variable domain, completed using reference TRBV7-2 and TRBJ1-5, is GAGVSQSPSNKVTEKGKDVELRCDPISGHTALYWYRQSLGQGLEFLIYFQGNSAPDKSGLPSDRFSAERTGGSVSTLTIQRTQQEDSAVYLCASSLAGGVGQPQHFGDGTRLSIL.

The chain links TRBV5-4 to TRBJ2-7, with 8 positions matching TRBD2. This CDR3 has 16 residues. The V and J ends lost 0 bases and 0 bases, in that order; junction bases with no gene match: 5. Germline values: CDR1 SGHNT, CDR2 YYREEE (reference sequence). The CDR3 loop reads CASSLEAGAHSYEQYF. CDR3 DNA: TGTGCCAGCAGCTTGGAAGCGGGAGCCCACTCCTACGAGCAGTACTTC.

V and J are TRBV6-5 and TRBJ2-5, with TRBD2 matching 7 bases. Looked up from germline, CDR1 is MNHEY and CDR2 is SVGAGI. The CDR3 runs to 16 residues. V lost 4 bases to trimming and J lost 6 bases; unmatched junction nucleotides: 14. CDR3 in amino acids: CASSSREGWGFKTQYF. The CDR3, as DNA: TGTGCCAGCAGTTCCAGGGAGGGTTGGGGTTTCAAGACCCAGTACTTC.

The CDR3 DNA is TGTGCCAGCAGCTTAGCGGCCATTAACTATGGCTACACCTTC. Residues: CASSLAAINYGYTF. The chain links TRBV7-9 to TRBJ1-2; D is ambiguous. The V gene lost 0 bases and the J gene lost 1 base, with 6 bases spanning the gap. Germline V gives CDR1 SEHNR, CDR2 FQNEAQ (reference sequence). The CDR3 is 14 amino acids. Full variable domain (rest looked up from reference TRBV7-9 and TRBJ1-2): DTGVSQNPRHKITKRGQNVTFRCDPISEHNRLYWYRQTLGQGPEFLTYFQNEAQLEKSRLLSDRFSAERPKGSFSTLEIQRTEQGDSAMYLCASSLAAINYGYTFGSGTRLTVV.

This clone was seen a handful of times. This chain links TRBV5-1 with TRBJ2-2, with TRBD2 as a possible D gene (6 bases). The CDR3 is 20 residues long. The germline V and J ends were trimmed by 0 bases and 3 bases, with 24 bases remaining between them. Germline CDR1 SGHRS, CDR2 YFSETQ. The CDR3 sequence: CASSLVGNTFTSRDTGELFF. DNA for the CDR3: TGCGCCAGCAGCTTGGTGGGGAATACCTTCACTAGCAGGGACACCGGGGAGCTGTTTTTT.

The chain is built from TRBV5-1 and TRBJ2-2; the D gene is possibly TRBD2 (6 bases). Trimming removed 3 bases at V and 3 bases at J, with 15 bases between. Germline V lookup: CDR1 SGHRS, CDR2 YFSETQ. This CDR3 is built from 16 residues. CDR3 sequence reads: CASSYPREVDTGELFF. DNA for the CDR3: TGCGCCAGCAGCTATCCAAGGGAGGTGGACACCGGGGAGCTGTTTTTT.

The V gene is TRBV11-2, the J gene TRBJ2-1; D call uncertain. Germline V gene sequence: CDR1 SGHAT, CDR2 FQNNGV. The CDR3 has 14 amino acids. The V end lost 6 bases, the J end lost 0 bases, and 9 bases lay between the germline ends. CDR3 in amino acids: CASRESSSYNEQFF. The CDR3 DNA reads TGTGCCAGCAGAGAATCGAGCTCCTACAATGAGCAGTTCTTC.

This CDR3 is CASSLVAGGPPSYEQYF. CDR3 in DNA: TGTGCCAGCAGCTTAGTGGCGGGAGGACCTCCCTCCTACGAGCAGTACTTC. The V gene is TRBV7-2, the J gene TRBJ2-7, with 8 bases that match TRBD2. V was pared by 1 base and J by 0 bases, with 8 bases of the junction left unmatched. The CDR3 consists of 17 residues. Per germline, CDR1 SGHTA and CDR2 FQGNSA.

The V call is TRBV6-1, the J call TRBJ2-3; D gene ambiguous. This CDR3 spans 11 amino acids. CDR1 and CDR2 from the germline V gene are MNHNS and SASEGT. V dropped 7 bases and J dropped 3 bases, with 5 bases sitting between them. The CDR3 reads CASKLTDTQYF. The CDR3 DNA is TGTGCCAGCAAACTAACAGATACGCAGTATTTT.

The CDR3 loop is CASTSTGVNTEAFF. CDR3 coding DNA: TGTGCCAGCACGTCGACAGGGGTGAACACTGAAGCTTTCTTT. The chain combines TRBV5-6 with TRBJ1-1; 8 bases agree with TRBD1. Germline trimming cut 6 bases from V and 0 bases from J; bases unmatched to any gene: 4. The CDR3 runs to 14 residues. Looked up from germline, CDR1 is SGHDT and CDR2 is YYEEEE.

The V gene is TRBV5-8, the J gene TRBJ2-5, with D possibly TRBD1 on 6 matching bases. Trimming pared 0 bases from V and 5 bases from J, leaving 11 bases between. CDR3 length: 14 residues. From germline, CDR1 is SGHTS and CDR2 YDEGEE. This CDR3 reads CASSLGQGRETQYF. CDR3 DNA sequence: TGTGCCAGCAGCTTGGGGCAGGGGCGGGAGACCCAGTACTTC.

The chain combines TRBV5-1 with TRBJ2-1; TRBD2 matches at 12 bases. With V trimmed by 4 bases and J by 9 bases, 14 bases remained unmatched. Germline CDR1 is SGHRS and CDR2 is YFSETQ. The CDR3 is 17 amino acids. CDR3 in amino acids: CASSLYRSSGRASEQFF. The CDR3 DNA reads TGCGCCAGCAGCCTCTACCGGTCTAGCGGGAGGGCCAGTGAGCAGTTCTTC.

This clone was seen once. The gene calls are TRBV19 and TRBJ2-2; the D gene is possibly TRBD1 (6 bases). V was shortened by 6 bases and J by 4 bases, with 15 bases between the two germline ends. Germline values: CDR1 LNHDA, CDR2 SQIVND (reference sequence). There are 15 residues in the CDR3. CDR3 protein: CASSRTGSTTGELFF. DNA for the CDR3: TGTGCCAGTAGCAGAACAGGGTCGACCACCGGGGAGCTGTTTTTT. Full variable domain (rest looked up from reference TRBV19 and TRBJ2-2): DGGITQSPKYLFRKEGQNVTLSCEQNLNHDAMYWYRQDPGQGLRLIYYSQIVNDFQKGDIAEGYSVSREKKESFPLTVTSAQKNPTAFYLCASSRTGSTTGELFFGEGSRLTVL.

V gene TRBV15 combines with J gene TRBJ1-2; 7 positions agree with TRBD1. Germline-derived CDR1 and CDR2 are LNHNV and YYDKDF (reference sequence). This CDR3 has 15 residues. J gave up 4 bases and V 0 bases, and 5 bases lay outside the gene matches. CDR3 residues: CATSRDQGGAYGYTF. The CDR3 DNA follows: TGTGCCACCAGCAGAGATCAAGGGGGCGCCTATGGCTACACCTTC.

The chain has TRBV10-3 and TRBJ2-1, with 11 positions matching TRBD2. V shed 8 bases and J 9 bases; nucleotides not matched to a gene: 12. The CDR3 sequence is 15 residues long. Germline V gives CDR1 ENHRY, CDR2 SYGVKD. DNA of the CDR3: TGTGCCATCGGAATACTAGCGGGAGCCCCGGGTGAGCAGTTCTTC. Its protein product is CAIGILAGAPGEQFF.

J is TRBJ2-2 and V is TRBV10-1, with 10 bases matching TRBD2. The CDR3 is made up of 15 amino acids. The V and J ends lost 4 bases and 5 bases, in that order; junction bases with no gene match: 4. The germline CDR1 and CDR2 sequences are WNHNN and SYGVQD (reference sequence). This CDR3 reads CASSGSSGRTGELFF. The CDR3 DNA follows: TGCGCCAGCAGTGGATCTAGCGGGAGAACCGGGGAGCTGTTTTTT.

This chain links TRBV10-3 with TRBJ2-2, with D tentatively TRBD2 (5 bases). This CDR3 is built from 15 residues. Looked up from germline, CDR1 is ENHRY and CDR2 is SYGVKD. Trimming pared 6 bases from V and 6 bases from J, leaving 17 bases between. In nucleotides, the CDR3 is TGTGCCATCAGATCCATACTAGGCGGTCCCGGGGAGCTGTTTTTT. Translated: CAIRSILGGPGELFF.

The J gene is TRBJ2-5, the V gene TRBV18; a possible D gene is TRBD2 (5 bases). Germline CDR1 is KGHSH and CDR2 is LQKENI. Trimming took 3 bases from V and 9 from J, leaving 11 bases between them. There are 12 residues in the CDR3. The CDR3 coding sequence is TGTGCCAGCTCACCCTTACCGGAGGCCCAGTACTTC. Its protein product is CASSPLPEAQYF.

This chain joins TRBV2 and TRBJ1-1; weak D call: TRBD1 (6 bases). Deletions cut 8 bases from V and 0 bases from J, with 22 bases between. The length of the CDR3 is 17 residues. Germline CDR1 SNHLY, CDR2 FYNNEI. CDR3 in DNA: TGTGCCAGCCTGGGGTCAGGGGCCCGAATGATGAACACTGAAGCTTTCTTT. It translates to CASLGSGARMMNTEAFF.